This T cell receptor beta chain was recovered during a study of tumor-infiltrating lymphocytes in primary liver carcinoma. In the study overall: Aged between 30 and 69 years, the patients were men and women.

The researchers produced TCR beta cDNA from roughly 500 ng total RNA with a constant-region primer. Library construction for TCR beta comprised three nested multiplex PCR rounds performed with slightly modified ARM-PCR. Each of the first two PCR rounds ran approximately 11 cycles with TRBV1-TRBV30 forward and C-beta reverse primers. MiXCR was run by TCRdb on the multiplex PCR reads, yielding one entry per CDR3 protein. The sample includes 310,000 or so distinct CDR3 sequences, approximately 58% of them seen just once. V lost 2 bases to trimming and J lost 4 bases, with 15 bases between them. Germline V gene lookup returns CDR1 MNHEY and CDR2 SVGEGT. The CDR3 runs 15 residues. Germline DNA was also extracted, and blood RNA derived from unsorted whole blood. In the case of this clonotype: Its specificity is unknown. Given the absence of the conserved phenylalanine or tryptophan at the CDR3 end, a read error is likely.

Study results and limitations: Each sample was bulk and unsorted; consequently, CD4+ and CD8+ repertoires were not compared.

The clonotype was recovered from a woman aged 30 to 39 with primary liver carcinoma and hepatitis B virus infection. The chain combines TRBV6-2 or TRBV6-3 with TRBJ2-7; D may be TRBD2 (5 bases). Sequencing used peripheral blood. The CDR3 DNA reads TGTGCCAGCAGTTACCTCCAGGACGGGAATTACGAGCAGTACTTA. Amino acids: CASSYLQDGNYEQYL.